This record covers a single TCR beta chain. What it binds is unknown. The PCR used 60 Vbeta and 13 Jbeta primers. The assay was immunoSEQ multiplex PCR, and TCRdb's table has in-frame clones only and misses some. The data show over 110,000 clones, about 84% seen once. All donors participated as healthy donors of bone marrow. Per germline, CDR1 SEHNR and CDR2 FQNEAQ (reference sequence). CDR3 length equals 14 residues. V lost 5 bases to trimming and J lost 10 bases; unmatched junction nucleotides: 6. The sample belongs to a study of cytomegalovirus exposure and HLA in healthy donors. General observations from the study: In vitro testing confirmed three CMV-associated chains as specific for CMV antigens.

This receptor was obtained from a woman aged 40-49 years in good health and CMV-seropositive. The rearrangement links TRBV7-9 to TRBJ1-4; TRBD1 agrees at 11 bases. Sequencing was performed on PBMCs. The DNA of the CDR3 is TGTGCCAGCAGCCGGGACAGGGGGGAGAGAAAACTGTTTTTT. The encoded protein is CASSRDRGERKLFF. The variable domain in full, with the rest retrieved from reference TRBV7-9 and TRBJ1-4, is DTGVSQNPRHKITKRGQNVTFRCDPISEHNRLYWYRQTLGQGPEFLTYFQNEAQLEKSRLLSDRFSAERPKGSFSTLEIQRTEQGDSAMYLCASSRDRGERKLFFGSGTQLSVL.